This T cell receptor beta chain emerged from a study of early T cells in non-severe SARS-CoV-2 infection. Overall study: From unsorted whole blood, bulk RNA was sequenced, and the chains remained unpaired.

Unique molecular identifiers tagged individual cDNA molecules. Each CDR3 protein is one row after TCRdb ran MiXCR on the 5' RACE reads. Here the sample spans under 65,000 distinct CDR3 sequences, around 12% being singletons. The CDR3 is made up of 14 amino acids. Germline lookup yields CDR1 SSHAT and CDR2 FNYEAQ (reference sequence). Trimming left V 2 bases short and J 2 bases short, with 10 bases between. The sample holds a few counts of this clonotype. The rearrangement uses TRBV7-7 and TRBJ2-7; no definite D call. The specimen was whole blood. The clonotype was recovered from an adult who was a healthcare worker with PCR-confirmed SARS-CoV-2 infection or an uninfected control (not recorded which). The CDR3 sequence: CASSLTVTTYEQYF. The CDR3 DNA reads TGTGCCAGCAGCTTAACGGTCACTACCTACGAGCAGTACTTC.